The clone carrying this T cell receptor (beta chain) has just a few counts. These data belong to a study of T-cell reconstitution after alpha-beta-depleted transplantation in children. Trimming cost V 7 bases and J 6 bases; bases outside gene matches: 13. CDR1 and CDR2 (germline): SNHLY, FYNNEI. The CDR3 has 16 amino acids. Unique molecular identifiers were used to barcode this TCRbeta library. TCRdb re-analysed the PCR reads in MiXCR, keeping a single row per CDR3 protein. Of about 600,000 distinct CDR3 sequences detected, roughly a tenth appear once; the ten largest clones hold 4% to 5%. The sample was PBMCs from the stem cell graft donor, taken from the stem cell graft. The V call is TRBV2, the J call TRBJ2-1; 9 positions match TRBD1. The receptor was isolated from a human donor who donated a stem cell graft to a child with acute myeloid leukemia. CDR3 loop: CASTSLGTGPSNEQFF. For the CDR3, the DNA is TGTGCCAGCACCAGTTTAGGGACAGGGCCAAGCAATGAGCAGTTCTTC.